This note documents a single T cell receptor (beta chain) sequence. The antigen it recognizes is unknown. No base-level quality is on record; no much larger clone is a single base apart. The record originates from a study of T cell responses to AZD1222 COVID-19 vaccine (dated by TCRdb to the early 2020s). Some background on the complete study: TCR sequencing was performed for some 250 trial participants, of whom about 200 were given two doses of AZD1222 and around 25 were given two doses of MenACWY control vaccine. Trial participants were enrolled into age subgroups of 18-55, 56-69 and 70-plus years, which contained 148, 28 and 57 TCR-sequenced participants, respectively. Results and caveats for the whole study, not just this receptor: No day 14 peak-response samples were available, so repertoires were characterized only after the peak T cell response. Reportedly, almost half of the unique spike-specific TCRs recognized epitopes lying outside the regions that are mutated in the B.1.351 and B.1.1.7 variants. The whole spike protein was spanned by vaccine-associated CD4 TCRs, and dominant responses were seen in regions 160-218 and 743-854. In the small 56-69-year group, the increase in depth fell short of significance, most likely because of low power. Spike-specific TCR breadth and depth rose significantly after two AZD1222 doses compared with day 0 and with MenACWY recipients. Participants were mostly white British and included more females than males, and it was suggested by the authors that clonal diversity may have been underestimated. Conclusions about previously exposed vaccinees are limited, since just five to seven AZD1222 recipients were seropositive for SARS-CoV-2 at baseline.

The CDR3 regions of human TCRbeta chains were subjected to immunosequencing. As for the authors' bioinformatics: Repertoire TCRs were checked for matches against a reference library of SARS-CoV-2-specific TCRs that had been generated using the MIRA antigen-specificity platform. Breadth was defined as the fraction of unique TCRs that were SARS-CoV-2-associated, and depth was defined as the fraction of total T cells that were SARS-CoV-2-associated. Using the MIRA data, each spike-specific TCR was assigned both to the spike region to which the TCR was reactive and to a CD4 or CD8 class. Log10-transformed breadth and depth values were compared by one-way ANOVA with Sidak's multiple comparisons tests. TCRdb holds this immuneACCESS table with in-frame rearrangements only. Some clones are missing; in checked studies, unresolved V genes explain under half, and the rest has no known cause. From that table come the V and J calls and clone size; the DNA was used to work out D and trimming. This sample comprises 89,000 or so clones, approximately 86% of them detected only once. The ten largest clones represent about 6% of the sample.

CDR1 is given as SEHNR and CDR2 as FQNEAQ, both from the germline V gene (reference sequence). V drops 5 bases and J drops 5 bases, leaving 18 bases in between. The CDR3 sequence holds 15 residues, the cysteine and phenylalanine included. Solely the CDR3 DNA is kept, with 45 bases framed from the first base. The sample's time point, from its label and the paper: about 28 days (+/-7) after the second vaccine dose. Because spike-specific TCR depth and breadth did not differ between the two schedules, AZD1222 recipients who got a second dose at roughly 4 weeks were pooled with those who got a second dose at roughly 12 weeks. The vaccinee samples were drawn from two UK trials, COV001 and COV002, one of which was a single-blind randomized controlled phase 2/3 trial testing AZD1222 (ChAdOx1 nCoV-19) in healthy adults. For TCRbeta chain sequencing, PBMC samples from trial participants were taken at day 0 and at day 28 after the second dose.

The rearrangement combines TRBV7-9 with TRBJ1-2; possibly the D gene is TRBD1, per 5 matching bases. The clonotype was recovered from an adult who received the AZD1222 COVID-19 vaccine. Sequencing was performed on peripheral blood, taken 28 days after the second AZD1222 dose. The DNA sequence is TGTGCCAGCAGCCTCCTGGGACCCAATATGTATGGCTACACCTTC. Its translation reads: CASSLLGPNMYGYTF.